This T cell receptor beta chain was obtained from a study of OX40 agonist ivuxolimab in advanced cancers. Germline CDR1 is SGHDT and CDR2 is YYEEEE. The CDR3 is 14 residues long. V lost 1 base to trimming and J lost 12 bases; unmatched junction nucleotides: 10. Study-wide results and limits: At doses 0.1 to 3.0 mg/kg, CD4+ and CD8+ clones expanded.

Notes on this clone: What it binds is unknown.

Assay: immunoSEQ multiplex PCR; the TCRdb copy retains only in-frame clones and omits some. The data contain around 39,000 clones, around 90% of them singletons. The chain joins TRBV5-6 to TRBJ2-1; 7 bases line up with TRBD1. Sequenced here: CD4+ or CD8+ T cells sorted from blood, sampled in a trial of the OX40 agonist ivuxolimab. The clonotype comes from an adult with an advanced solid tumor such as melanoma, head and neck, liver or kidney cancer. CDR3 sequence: CASSLNRGRTGQFF. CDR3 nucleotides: TGTGCCAGCAGCTTGAACAGGGGTCGGACGGGGCAGTTCTTC.